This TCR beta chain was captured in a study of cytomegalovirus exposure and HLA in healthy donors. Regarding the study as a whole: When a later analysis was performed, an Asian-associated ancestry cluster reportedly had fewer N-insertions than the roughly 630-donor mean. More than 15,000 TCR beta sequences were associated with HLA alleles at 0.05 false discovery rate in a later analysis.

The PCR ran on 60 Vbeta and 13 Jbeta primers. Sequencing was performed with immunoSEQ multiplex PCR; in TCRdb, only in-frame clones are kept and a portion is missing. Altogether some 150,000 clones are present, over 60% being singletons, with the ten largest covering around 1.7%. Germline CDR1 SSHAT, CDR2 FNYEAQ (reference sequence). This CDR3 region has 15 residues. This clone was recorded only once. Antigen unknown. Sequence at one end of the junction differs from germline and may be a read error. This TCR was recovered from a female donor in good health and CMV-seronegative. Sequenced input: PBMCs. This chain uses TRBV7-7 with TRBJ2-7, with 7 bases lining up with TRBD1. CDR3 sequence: CASTPTLDRPSEQYF. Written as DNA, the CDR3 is TGTGCTAGCACTCCTACCTTGGACAGGCCGTCCGAGCAGTACTTC.